The T cell receptor (beta chain) described here comes from a study of blood T cell repertoires in COVID-19. V trimming: 8 bases; J trimming: 6 bases; junction bases outside the gene matches: 10. Germline values: CDR1 MNHEY, CDR2 SMNVEV (reference sequence). This CDR3 comprises 16 residues. Repertoires were generated with immunoSEQ multiplex PCR, while TCRdb's copy carries only in-frame clones and drops some. The repertoire has hundreds of thousands of clones, roughly 86% of them found once; the top ten carry 0.7%. In this sample, this clone turned up once. The sequence was collected from a human donor in a cohort sampled during active COVID-19. The chain is built from TRBV27 and TRBJ2-7; 16 bases agree with TRBD2. The sample taken for sequencing was peripheral blood. The CDR3 region has the DNA TGTGCCAGCTCGCAGGGGACTAGCGGGAGGGCCGCCGAGCAGTACTTC. This translates into CASSQGTSGRAAEQYF.